The T cell receptor beta chain described here comes from a study of blood T cell repertoires in COVID-19. Study at large: Acute and convalescent COVID-19 samples came from the United States, Italy and Spain. T cells, B-cell-depleted T cells, or PBMCs provided the cDNA or gDNA that served as material.

In the authors' workflow: Researchers report that nucleated cell counts were estimated from reference gene primer amplification. The repertoire was sequenced with immunoSEQ multiplex PCR; TCRdb's copy has only in-frame clones and lacks some. V and J calls and clone size are copied from that table; D and trimming were computed from the DNA. There are some 380,000 clones in the sample; about 90% occur only once, and around 7% lies in the top ten. The J segment lost 5 bases and the V segment lost 4 bases, leaving 5 bases of the junction unmatched. CDR1 and CDR2 (germline): LNHDA, SQIVND (reference sequence). This CDR3 region has 14 residues.

The sequence derives from a man aged 18 to 30 with active or convalescent COVID-19. The chain has TRBV19 and TRBJ1-1; TRBD1 agrees at 9 bases. Sequencing was performed on peripheral blood. This CDR3 is CASSRPDRGTEAFF. CDR3 sequence (DNA): TGTGCCAGTAGTAGACCGGACAGGGGAACTGAAGCTTTCTTT.